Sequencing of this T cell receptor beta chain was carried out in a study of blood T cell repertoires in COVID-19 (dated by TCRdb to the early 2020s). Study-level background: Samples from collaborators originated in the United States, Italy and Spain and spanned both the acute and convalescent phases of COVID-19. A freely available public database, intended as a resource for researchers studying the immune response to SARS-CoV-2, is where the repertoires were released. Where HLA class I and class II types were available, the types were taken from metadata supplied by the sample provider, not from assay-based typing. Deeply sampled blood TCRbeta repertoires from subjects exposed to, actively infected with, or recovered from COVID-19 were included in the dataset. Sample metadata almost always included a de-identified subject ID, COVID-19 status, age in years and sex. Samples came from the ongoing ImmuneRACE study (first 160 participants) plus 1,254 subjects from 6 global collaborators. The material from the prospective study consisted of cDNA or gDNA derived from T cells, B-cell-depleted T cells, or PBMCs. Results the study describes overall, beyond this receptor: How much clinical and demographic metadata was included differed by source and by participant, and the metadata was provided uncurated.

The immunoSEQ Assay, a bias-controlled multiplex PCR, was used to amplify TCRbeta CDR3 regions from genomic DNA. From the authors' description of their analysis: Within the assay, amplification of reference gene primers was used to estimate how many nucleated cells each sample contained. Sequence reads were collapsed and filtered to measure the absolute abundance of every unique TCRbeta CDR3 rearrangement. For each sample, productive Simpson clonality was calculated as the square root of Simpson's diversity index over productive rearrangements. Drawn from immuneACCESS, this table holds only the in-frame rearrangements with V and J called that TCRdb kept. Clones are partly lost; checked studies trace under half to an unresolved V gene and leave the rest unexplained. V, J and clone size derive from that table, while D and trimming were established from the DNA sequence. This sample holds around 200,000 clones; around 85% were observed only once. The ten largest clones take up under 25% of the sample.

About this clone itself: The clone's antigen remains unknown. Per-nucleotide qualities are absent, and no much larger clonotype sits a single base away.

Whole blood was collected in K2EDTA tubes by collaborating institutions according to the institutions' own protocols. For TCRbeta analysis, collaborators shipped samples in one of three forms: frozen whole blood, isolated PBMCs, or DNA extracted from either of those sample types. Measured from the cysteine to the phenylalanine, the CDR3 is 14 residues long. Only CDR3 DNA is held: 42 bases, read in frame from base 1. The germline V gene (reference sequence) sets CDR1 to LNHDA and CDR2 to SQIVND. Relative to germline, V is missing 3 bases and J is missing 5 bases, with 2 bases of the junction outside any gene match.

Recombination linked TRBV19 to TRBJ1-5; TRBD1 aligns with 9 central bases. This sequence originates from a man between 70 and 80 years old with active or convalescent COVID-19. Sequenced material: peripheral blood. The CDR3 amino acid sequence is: CASSIWTGDQPQHF. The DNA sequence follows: TGTGCCAGTAGTATTTGGACAGGGGATCAGCCCCAGCATTTT.